The 13 T cell receptor beta chains reported below all come from one sample, sequenced in a study of blood T cell repertoires in COVID-19. Some clones are missing from TCRdb's copy, which holds only in-frame ones; the method was immunoSEQ multiplex PCR. The table has fewer than 150,000 clones, around 83% seen once. The sample was PBMCs or T cells enriched from blood (not recorded which). Receptors originate from a man aged 30-40 years who had recovered from COVID-19.

In DNA, the CDR3 is TGTGCCAGCAGCCGGGACAGGGGGCCAACTAATGAAAAACTGTTTTTT. This encodes CASSRDRGPTNEKLFF. The chain is built from TRBV9 and TRBJ1-4; 12 positions agree with TRBD1. The length of the CDR3 is 16 residues. The germline CDR1 and CDR2 sequences are SGDLS and YYNGEE. V shed 4 bases and J 0 bases; nucleotides not matched to a gene: 1.

This chain connects TRBV2 to TRBJ1-6; the D is unclear. CDR1 and CDR2 from the germline V gene are SNHLY and FYNNEI. The CDR3 consists of 13 residues. Trimming stripped 6 bases from V and 7 bases from J, with 10 bases between. DNA of the CDR3: TGTGCCAGCAGCCGAGAGAACAATTCACCCCTCCACTTT. Protein sequence: CASSRENNSPLHF.

In its sample, this clone was seen a few times. The rearrangement uses TRBV11-2 and TRBJ2-3, with 8 bases aligning to TRBD1. Trimming at V came to 3 bases and at J to 4 bases, leaving 12 bases not matched to a gene. The germline V gene encodes CDR1 SGHAT and CDR2 FQNNGV. The CDR3 sequence is 17 residues long. The CDR3 DNA follows: TGTGCCAGCAGCTTTCTCACCAGGGGGCGAGGGGCAGATACGCAGTATTTT. Translation gives CASSFLTRGRGADTQYF.

V gene TRBV5-1 combines with J gene TRBJ2-7, with TRBD2 matching over 9 bases. CDR1 and CDR2 (germline): SGHRS, YFSETQ. This CDR3 is built from 15 residues. The V and J ends lost 0 bases and 0 bases, in that order; junction bases with no gene match: 1. DNA for the CDR3: TGCGCCAGCAGCTTGGGAGCGGGGGGCTCCTACGAGCAGTACTTC. It codes for CASSLGAGGSYEQYF.

V usage is TRBV10-2 and J usage is TRBJ2-4, with TRBD1 as a possible D gene (5 bases). With 3 bases removed from V and 7 bases from J, the gap between germline ends came to 13 bases. Germline CDR1 is WSHSY and CDR2 is SAAADI. The CDR3 has 14 amino acids. The CDR3: CASSEASQGNIQYF. CDR3 sequence (DNA): TGCGCCAGCAGTGAAGCCTCTCAGGGCAACATTCAGTACTTC.

The J gene is TRBJ2-7, the V gene TRBV5-6; 7 bases are shared with TRBD1. The junction had 13 bases not matched to a gene; V was cut back by 2 bases and J by 5 bases. Per the germline V gene, CDR1 is SGHDT and CDR2 is YYEEEE. CDR3 size: 16 residues. CDR3 nucleotide sequence: TGTGCCAGCAGCTTTAGACAGGGCCCACTTTACCACGAGCAGTACTTC. It is translated as CASSFRQGPLYHEQYF.

A few counts support this clone. V and J are TRBV5-1 and TRBJ2-7, with 7 bases aligning to TRBD2. This CDR3 has 13 amino acids. The germline V gene encodes CDR1 SGHRS and CDR2 YFSETQ. V shed 4 bases and J 2 bases; nucleotides not matched to a gene: 3. CDR3: CASSRGEPYEQYF. In DNA, the CDR3 is TGCGCCAGCAGCCGGGGGGAACCCTACGAGCAGTACTTC.

This chain connects TRBV7-9 to TRBJ2-7; possibly TRBD2 for D (6 bases). Trimming shortened V by 5 bases and J by 3 bases, and 20 bases separated the two germline ends. Germline CDR1 SEHNR, CDR2 FQNEAQ (reference sequence). The CDR3 contains 16 residues. The CDR3 here is CASSPVTGSRNYEQYF. CDR3 bases: TGTGCCAGCAGCCCCGTCACCGGGAGCCGAAACTACGAGCAGTACTTC.

The rearrangement uses TRBV5-1 and TRBJ1-1; D is ambiguous. The germline V and J ends were trimmed by 3 bases and 2 bases, with 11 bases remaining between them. This CDR3 is 14 amino acids long. CDR1 and CDR2 (germline): SGHRS, YFSETQ. The CDR3 region is CASSSQSLNTEAFF. The CDR3 coding sequence is TGCGCCAGCAGCTCCCAATCCCTAAACACTGAAGCTTTCTTT.

The chain carries TRBV5-1 and TRBJ1-1, with a possible D match to TRBD1 (6 bases). Per the germline V gene, CDR1 is SGHRS and CDR2 is YFSETQ. V lost 3 bases and J lost 1, with 10 bases in between. The CDR3 runs to 14 residues. CDR3 residues: CASSSGQRNTEAFF. For the CDR3, the DNA is TGCGCCAGCAGCTCAGGACAGCGGAACACTGAAGCTTTCTTT.

The chain has TRBV6-6 and TRBJ2-5, with 14 nucleotides matching TRBD2. The CDR3 consists of 15 residues. CDR1 MNHNY and CDR2 SVGAGI come from the germline V gene (reference sequence). V trimming: 6 bases; J trimming: 8 bases; junction bases outside the gene matches: 8. The CDR3 loop is CASSTTSGGAITQYF. In nucleotides, the CDR3 is TGTGCCAGCAGCACGACTAGCGGGGGGGCCATAACCCAGTACTTC.

The chain combines TRBV19 with TRBJ1-1; possible D gene TRBD1, 6 bases. CDR1 is LNHDA, CDR2 SQIVND, per germline (reference sequence). V was clipped by 0 bases and J by 5 bases, with 10 bases between them. The CDR3 length is 14 residues. The CDR3 DNA follows: TGTGCCAGTAGTATAGATTCAGGGGAAACTGAAGCTTTCTTT. Amino acid sequence: CASSIDSGETEAFF.

Many counts were recorded for this clone. The chain uses TRBV6-5 and TRBJ2-7; 8 bases agree with TRBD1. Germline values: CDR1 MNHEY, CDR2 SVGAGI. CDR3 length: 14 residues. After removal of 5 bases from V and 3 bases from J, the junction contained 6 bases not matched to a gene. The CDR3 nucleotides read TGTGCCAGCAGTCATACAGGGGGAGGCTACGAGCAGTACTTC. It yields the protein CASSHTGGGYEQYF.